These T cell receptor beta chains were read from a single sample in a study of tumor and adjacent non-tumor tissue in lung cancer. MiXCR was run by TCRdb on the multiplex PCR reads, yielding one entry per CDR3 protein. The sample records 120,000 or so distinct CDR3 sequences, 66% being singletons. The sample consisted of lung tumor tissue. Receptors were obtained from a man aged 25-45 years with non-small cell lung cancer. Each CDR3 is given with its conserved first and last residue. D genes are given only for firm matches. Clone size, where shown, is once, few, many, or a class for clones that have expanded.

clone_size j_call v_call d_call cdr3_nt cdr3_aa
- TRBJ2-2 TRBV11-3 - TGTGCAAGCAGCTCCCCGGGCAGACTAGACACCGGGGAGCTGTTTTTT CASSSPGRLDTGELFF
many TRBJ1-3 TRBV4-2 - TGTGCCAGCAGCCCCCTCGGAGGGACTGGAAACACCATATATTTT CASSPLGGTGNTIYF
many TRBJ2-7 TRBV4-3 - TGCGCCAGCAGCCAAGAACGGTCTAGCGATATCTCCTACGAGCAGTACTTC CASSQERSSDISYEQYF
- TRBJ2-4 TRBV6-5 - TGCGCCAGCAGTTATGGGACAGCGGGAGAGGGCATTCAGAACTTC CASSYGTAGEGIQNF
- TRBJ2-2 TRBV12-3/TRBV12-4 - TGTGCCAGCAGTTTATGTACGGGAGTAACGAACACCGGGGACCTGTTTTTT CASSLCTGVTNTGDLFF
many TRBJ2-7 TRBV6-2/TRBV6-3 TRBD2 TGTGCCAGTATCGGGACTACCTTTTACGAGCAGTACTTC CASIGTTFYEQYF
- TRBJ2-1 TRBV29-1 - TGCAGCGTTGGGACCAACATTTCTTCGGGTAAGCAGTTCTTC CSVGTNISSGKQFF
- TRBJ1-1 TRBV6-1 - TGTGCCAGCAGCCGGACCACGAACACTGAAGCTATCTTT CASSRTTNTEAIF
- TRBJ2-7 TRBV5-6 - TGTGCCAGCAGCTTGGTATCAGGGACCTACGAGCAGTACTTC CASSLVSGTYEQYF
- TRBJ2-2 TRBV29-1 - TGCAGTATTGAACCACCTGGGACCACCGGGGAGCTGTTTTTT CSIEPPGTTGELFF
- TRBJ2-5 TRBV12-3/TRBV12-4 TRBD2 TGTGCCAGCAGTTTAGGTAGCATAGCGGGGAGAGGGACCCAGTACTTC CASSLGSIAGRGTQYF
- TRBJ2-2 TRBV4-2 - TGTGCCAGCAGCCTCTTCGGGGGCGAAAGGGGGGAGCTGTTTTTT CASSLFGGERGELFF
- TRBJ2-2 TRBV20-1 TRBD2 TGCAGTGCTAGAGCCTGGACTAGCGGAGAGGGTGGGGAGCTGTTTTTT CSARAWTSGEGGELFF
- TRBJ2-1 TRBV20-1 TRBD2 TGCAGTACAGATAGCGGGGGGGTCTACAATGAGCAGTTCTTC CSTDSGGVYNEQFF
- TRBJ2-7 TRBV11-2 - TGTGCCAGCAGCTTGGTTGCTGCCTACGAGCAGTACTTC CASSLVAAYEQYF
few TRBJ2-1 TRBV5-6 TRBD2 TGTGCCAGCAGCTTGGAACTGTTAGCGGGGGAGGCTGGGAATGAGCAGTTCTTC CASSLELLAGEAGNEQFF
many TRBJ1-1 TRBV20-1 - TGCAGTGCTGGCCAGGGCACGAACACTGAAGCTTTCTTT CSAGQGTNTEAFF
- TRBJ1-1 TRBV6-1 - TGTGCCAGCAATGAAGTACCGAATCTTGGGACTGAAACTTTCTTT CASNEVPNLGTETFF